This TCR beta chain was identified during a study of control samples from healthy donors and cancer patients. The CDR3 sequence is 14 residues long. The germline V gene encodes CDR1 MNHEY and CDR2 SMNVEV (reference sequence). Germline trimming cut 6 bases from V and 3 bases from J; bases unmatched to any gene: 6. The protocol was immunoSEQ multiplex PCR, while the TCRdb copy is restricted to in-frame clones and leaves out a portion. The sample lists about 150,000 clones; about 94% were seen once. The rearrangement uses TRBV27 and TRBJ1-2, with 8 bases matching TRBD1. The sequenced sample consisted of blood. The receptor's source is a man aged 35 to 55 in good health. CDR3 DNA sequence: TGTGCCAGCAGGCGACAGGGGTACGACTATGGCTACACCTTC. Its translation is CASRRQGYDYGYTF.